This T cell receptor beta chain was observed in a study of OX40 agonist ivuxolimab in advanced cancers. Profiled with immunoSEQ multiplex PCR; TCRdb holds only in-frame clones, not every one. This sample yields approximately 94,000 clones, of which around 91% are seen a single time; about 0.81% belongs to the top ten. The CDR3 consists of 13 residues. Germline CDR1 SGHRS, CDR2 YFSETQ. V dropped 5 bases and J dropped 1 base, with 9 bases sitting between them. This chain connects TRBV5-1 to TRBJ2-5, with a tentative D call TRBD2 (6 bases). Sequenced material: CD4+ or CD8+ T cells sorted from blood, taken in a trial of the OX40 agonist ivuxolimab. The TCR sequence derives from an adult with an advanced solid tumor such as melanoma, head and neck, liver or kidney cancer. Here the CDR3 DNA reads TGCGCCAGCAGGGAGGGGACCCAAGAGACCCAGTACTTC. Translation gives CASREGTQETQYF.